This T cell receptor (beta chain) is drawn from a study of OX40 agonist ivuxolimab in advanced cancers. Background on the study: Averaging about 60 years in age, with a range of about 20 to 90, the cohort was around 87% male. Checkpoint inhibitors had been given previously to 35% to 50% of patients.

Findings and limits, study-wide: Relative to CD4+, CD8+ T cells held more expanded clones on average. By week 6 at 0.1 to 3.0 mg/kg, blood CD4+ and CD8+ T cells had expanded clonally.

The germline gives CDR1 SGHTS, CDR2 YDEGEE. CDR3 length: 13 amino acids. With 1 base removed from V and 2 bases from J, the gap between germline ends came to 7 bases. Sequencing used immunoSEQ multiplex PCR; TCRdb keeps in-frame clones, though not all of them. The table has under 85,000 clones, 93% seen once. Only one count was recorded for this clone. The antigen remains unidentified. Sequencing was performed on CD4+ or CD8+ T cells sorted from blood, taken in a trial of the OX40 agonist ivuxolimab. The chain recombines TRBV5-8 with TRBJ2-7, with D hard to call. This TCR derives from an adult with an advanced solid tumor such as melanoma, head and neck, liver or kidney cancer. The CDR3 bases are TGTGCCAGCAGCTTGTACACAGCCTACGAGCAGTACTTC. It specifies CASSLYTAYEQYF.